The 17 T cell receptor beta chains presented below share a single source sample, sequenced in a study of glioma-infiltrating T cells. Amplification of TCR alpha and beta CDR3 regions from RNA used iRepertoire nested multiplex PCR. TCRdb used MiXCR to reprocess the multiplex PCR reads, holding one entry per CDR3 protein. The sample gives over 100,000 distinct CDR3 sequences, less than 30% of which show up once; roughly 37% is in the top ten. Sample: glioma tissue, nonneoplastic brain tissue, or PBMCs (not recorded which). These receptors were taken from a human donor with low-grade glioma or glioblastoma, undergoing nonglioma brain surgery, or in good health (not recorded which).

This clonotype has at least ten counts. The chain has TRBV29-1 and TRBJ1-1, with TRBD1 as a possible D gene (6 bases). Trimming took 7 bases from V and 0 from J, leaving 9 bases between them. The CDR3 runs 12 residues. Germline values: CDR1 SQVTM, CDR2 ANQGSEA. The CDR3 protein is CSGGQLNTEAFF. The CDR3 DNA reads as TGCAGCGGTGGACAGTTGAACACTGAAGCTTTCTTT.

The chain uses TRBV5-1 and TRBJ2-7, with D tentatively TRBD2 (5 bases). CDR3 size: 15 residues. Germline loops: CDR1 SGHRS, CDR2 YFSETQ. The V and J ends lost 4 bases and 1 base respectively, with 15 bases between them. The CDR3 region is CASSLMDFGSYEQYF. In DNA, the CDR3 is TGCGCCAGCAGCCTAATGGACTTTGGTTCCTACGAGCAGTACTTC.

This clonotype appeared many times. The chain uses TRBV24-1 and TRBJ2-1; D gene uncertain. The CDR3 length is 15 residues. Per the germline V gene, CDR1 is KGHDR and CDR2 is SFDVKD. Between the trimmed V and J ends, which lost 3 bases and 3 bases, there was a span of 11 bases. In DNA form, the CDR3 reads TGTGCCACCAGTGATGGTAGAGCAGGCTACAATGAGCAGTTCTTC. Translation gives CATSDGRAGYNEQFF.

This clonotype was seen repeatedly, ten times or more. The chain recombines TRBV28 with TRBJ2-7; D is unclear. The CDR3 has 11 amino acids. Germline CDR1 MDHEN, CDR2 SYDVKM. Between the trimmed V and J ends, which lost 8 bases and 0 bases, there was a span of 5 bases. The CDR3 DNA reads as TGTGCCAGCGAATTCTCCTACGAGCAGTACTTC. Translated: CASEFSYEQYF. Based on the CDR3 plus reference TRBV28 and TRBJ2-7, the full variable domain is DVKVTQSSRYLVKRTGEKVFLECVQDMDHENMFWYRQDPGLGLRLIYFSYDVKMKEKGDIPEGYSVSREKKERFSLILESASTNQTSMYLCASEFSYEQYFGPGTRLTVT.

This clonotype was picked up many times. The chain couples TRBV7-9 to TRBJ2-1; D uncertain. The germline V and J ends were trimmed by 6 bases and 9 bases, with 12 bases remaining between them. CDR1 is SEHNR and CDR2 is FQNEAQ in the germline V gene (reference sequence). The CDR3 loop spans 12 amino acids. The CDR3 spells CASRGLPGEQFF. CDR3 nucleotide sequence: TGTGCCAGCAGGGGCCTTCCGGGTGAGCAGTTCTTC.

Of note for this clonotype: A much larger clone is a single base away; this may be a read error. The CDR3 is CASSIREVGKPQHF. Here the CDR3 DNA reads TGTGCCAGTAGTATTCGAGAGGTGGGTAAGCCCCAGCATTTT. The chain is built from TRBV19 and TRBJ1-5; D is ambiguous. Trimming pared 3 bases from V and 8 bases from J, leaving 14 bases between. This CDR3 region has 14 residues. Germline V gene lookup returns CDR1 LNHDA and CDR2 SQIVND (reference sequence).

J is TRBJ1-3 and V is TRBV5-4, with unresolved D. This CDR3 has 15 residues. Germline V gives CDR1 SGHNT, CDR2 YYREEE (reference sequence). Trimming stripped 0 bases from V and 0 bases from J, with 7 bases between. As DNA, the CDR3 is TGTGCCAGCAGCTTGGAGGCGGTCTCTGGAAACACCATATATTTT. It yields the protein CASSLEAVSGNTIYF.

This clonotype has a handful of counts. V gene TRBV19 combines with J gene TRBJ2-1; the D gene is possibly TRBD2 (5 bases). V shed 5 bases and J shed 0 bases, with 26 bases lying between them. The CDR3 consists of 20 residues. Germline assignment: CDR1 LNHDA and CDR2 SQIVND (reference sequence). Written as DNA, the CDR3 is TGTGCCAGTAGTCACCCGGAGAGTAGCGTTCCGGGGAGCTCCTACAATGAGCAGTTCTTC. It yields the protein CASSHPESSVPGSSYNEQFF.

The table lists this clonotype with many counts. In DNA form, the CDR3 reads TGTGCCACCAGCAGATTAAGCGGGAACATAGCCGGGGAGCTGTTTTTT. As protein: CATSRLSGNIAGELFF. The chain couples TRBV15 to TRBJ2-2, with TRBD2 matching over 7 bases. Trimming cost V 2 bases and J 6 bases; bases outside gene matches: 9. The CDR3 extends over 16 amino acids. Germline assignment: CDR1 LNHNV and CDR2 YYDKDF (reference sequence).

This clonotype was counted ten times or more. The J gene is TRBJ1-5, the V gene TRBV5-1; 10 positions match TRBD1. This CDR3 region has 15 residues. V shed 3 bases and J 5 bases; nucleotides not matched to a gene: 5. Germline V lookup: CDR1 SGHRS, CDR2 YFSETQ. CDR3 sequence: CASSSGTGEDQPQHF. The CDR3 coding sequence is TGCGCCAGCAGCTCCGGGACAGGGGAGGATCAGCCCCAGCATTTT.

This clonotype was seen many times. The chain uses TRBV28 and TRBJ1-2; 8 nucleotides align to TRBD1. V gave up 1 base and J gave up 2 bases; unmatched junction bases: 6. Germline CDR1 MDHEN, CDR2 SYDVKM. This CDR3 has 16 residues. The CDR3 nucleotides read TGTGCCAGCAGTTTATCCCGGGACAGGAGAAACTATGGCTACACCTTC. Translated: CASSLSRDRRNYGYTF.

This clonotype was seen repeatedly, ten times or more. V is TRBV5-1 and J is TRBJ2-3; 7 positions match TRBD2. Germline CDR1 reads SGHRS; CDR2 reads YFSETQ. CDR3 length: 18 residues. Trimming at V came to 3 bases and at J to 3 bases, leaving 16 bases not matched to a gene. The DNA of the CDR3 is TGCGCCAGCAGCTGGGGTGGCAGCGGGACTATTAGTACAGATACGCAGTATTTT. Residues: CASSWGGSGTISTDTQYF.

This clonotype was found once. Since the CDR3 does not end with the conserved phenylalanine or tryptophan, this likely comes from a read error. The limits of the CDR3 on the DNA are not certain, so only TCRdb's listed CDR3 is given. The V call is TRBV20-1, the J call TRBJ1-2. Germline V lookup: CDR1 DFQATT, CDR2 SNEGSKA (reference sequence). The CDR3 length equals 11 residues, ends included. The CDR3 protein is CRAYTNYGYTC.

This clonotype was counted many times. V gene TRBV11-2 combines with J gene TRBJ2-1; D uncertain. The ends were cut back, 7 bases at V and 8 bases at J, with 9 bases in the middle. Germline V gene data show CDR1 as SGHAT and CDR2 as FQNNGV. The CDR3 extends over 11 amino acids. The DNA for the CDR3 is TGTGCCAGCACATCATTCGATGAGCAGTTCTTC. As protein: CASTSFDEQFF.

With regard to this clonotype: At one end, the junction sequence differs from germline, possibly due to a read error. This chain uses TRBV29-1 with TRBJ1-1; D is uncertain. From germline, CDR1 is SQVTM and CDR2 ANQGSEA. This CDR3 has 14 amino acids. This chain's CDR3 is CSVESRAMNTIAYF. CDR3 bases: TGCAGCGTTGAGTCACGAGCAATGAACACTATAGCTTACTTT.

This clonotype was seen many times. The J gene is TRBJ1-2, the V gene TRBV20-1; D is ambiguous. Germline V gene data show CDR1 as DFQATT and CDR2 as SNEGSKA (reference sequence). V shed 2 bases and J shed 8 bases, with 12 bases lying between them. This CDR3 has 12 residues. CDR3 in DNA: TGCAGTGCTAGACAGGTTTCGGGGGGCTACACCTTC. Its protein product is CSARQVSGGYTF.

Many counts were recorded for this clonotype. The chain couples TRBV29-1 to TRBJ1-1; D call uncertain. Per the germline V gene, CDR1 is SQVTM and CDR2 is ANQGSEA. The CDR3 contains 13 residues. The V and J ends lost 2 bases and 4 bases respectively, with 11 bases between them. CDR3: CSVELRSATEAFF. CDR3 in DNA: TGCAGCGTTGAACTAAGGAGCGCCACTGAAGCTTTCTTT.